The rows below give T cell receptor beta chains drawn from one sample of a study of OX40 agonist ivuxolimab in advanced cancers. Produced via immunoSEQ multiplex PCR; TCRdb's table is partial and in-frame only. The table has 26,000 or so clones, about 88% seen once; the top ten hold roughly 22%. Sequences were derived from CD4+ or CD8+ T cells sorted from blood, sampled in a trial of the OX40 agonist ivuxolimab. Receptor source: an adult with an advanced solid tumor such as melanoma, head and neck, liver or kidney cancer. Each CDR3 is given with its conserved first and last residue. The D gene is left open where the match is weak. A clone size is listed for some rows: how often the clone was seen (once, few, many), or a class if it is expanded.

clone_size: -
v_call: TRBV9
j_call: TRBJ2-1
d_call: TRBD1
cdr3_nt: TGTGCCAGCAGCGTAGGCGAGGACAGGGTCCACAATGAGCAGTTCTTC
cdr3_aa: CASSVGEDRVHNEQFF

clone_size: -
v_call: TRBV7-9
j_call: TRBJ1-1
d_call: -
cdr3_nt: TGTGCCAGCAGCTTAGGCGCCACTGAAGCTTTCTTT
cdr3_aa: CASSLGATEAFF

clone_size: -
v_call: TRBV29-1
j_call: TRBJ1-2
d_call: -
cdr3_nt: TGCAGCGTTGATTTGGGAATGGATGGCTACACCTTC
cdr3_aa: CSVDLGMDGYTF

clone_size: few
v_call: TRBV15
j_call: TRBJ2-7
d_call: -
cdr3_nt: TGTGCCACCAGCAGTCCCCATACGATTGAGGGGCTGGGCTACGAGCAGTACTTC
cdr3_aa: CATSSPHTIEGLGYEQYF

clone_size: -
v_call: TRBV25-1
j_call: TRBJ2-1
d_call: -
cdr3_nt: TGTGCCAGCAGGCTTACGCCGAACAATGAGCAGTTCTTC
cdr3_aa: CASRLTPNNEQFF

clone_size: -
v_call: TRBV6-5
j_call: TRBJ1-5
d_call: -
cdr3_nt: TGTGCCAGCAGTTATTGGCAGCATCAGCCCCAGCATTTT
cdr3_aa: CASSYWQHQPQHF

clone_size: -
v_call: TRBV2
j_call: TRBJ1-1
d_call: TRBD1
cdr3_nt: TGTGCCAGCAGCACGGGACAGGGGACCACTGAAGCTTTCTTT
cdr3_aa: CASSTGQGTTEAFF

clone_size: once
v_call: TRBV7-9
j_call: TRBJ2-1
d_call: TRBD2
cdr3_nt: TGTGCCAGCAGCTTAGGTAGCGGGAGGAACAATGAGCAGTTCTTC
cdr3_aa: CASSLGSGRNNEQFF

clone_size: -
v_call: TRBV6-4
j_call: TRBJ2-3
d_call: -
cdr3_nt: TGTGCCAGCAGTGACTCGGCCAGCGGTGGCACAGATACGCAGTATTTT
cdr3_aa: CASSDSASGGTDTQYF

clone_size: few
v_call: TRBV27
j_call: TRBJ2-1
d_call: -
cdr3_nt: TGTGCCAGCAGTCGGGGTGAGGGCATCTACAATGAGCAGTTCTTC
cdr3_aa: CASSRGEGIYNEQFF

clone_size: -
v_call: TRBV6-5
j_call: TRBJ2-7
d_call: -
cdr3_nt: TGTGCCAGCAGTTACTCAGAGGGGCCCTACGAGCAGTACTTC
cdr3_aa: CASSYSEGPYEQYF

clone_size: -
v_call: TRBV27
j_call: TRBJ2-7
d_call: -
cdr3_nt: TGTGCCAGCACCCCCATCTTACCCCGTGGGGGGAGAGACGAGCAGTACTTC
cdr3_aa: CASTPILPRGGRDEQYF

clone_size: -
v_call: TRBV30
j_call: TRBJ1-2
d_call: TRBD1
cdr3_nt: TGTGCCTGGAGTATTCTCCAGGGGGATGGCTACACCTTC
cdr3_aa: CAWSILQGDGYTF

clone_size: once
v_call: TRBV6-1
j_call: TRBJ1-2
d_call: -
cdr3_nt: TGTGCCAGCAGTGATGGGGACCGAATCTATGGCTACACCTTC
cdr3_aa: CASSDGDRIYGYTF

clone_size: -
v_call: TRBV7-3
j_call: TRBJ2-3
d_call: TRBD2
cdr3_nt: TGTGCCAGCAGCTTAACGCCGGGACTAGCGGTTACAGATACGCAGTATTTT
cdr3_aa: CASSLTPGLAVTDTQYF

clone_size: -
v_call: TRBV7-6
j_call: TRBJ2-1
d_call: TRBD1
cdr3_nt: TGTGCCAGCAGCTTGGAAGTAGGGGGCGGCTCCTACAATGAGCAGTTCTTC
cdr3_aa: CASSLEVGGGSYNEQFF

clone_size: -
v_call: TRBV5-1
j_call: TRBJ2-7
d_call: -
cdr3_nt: TGCGCCAGCAGCTCGGGGACGGTACCCTACGAGCAGTACTTC
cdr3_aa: CASSSGTVPYEQYF

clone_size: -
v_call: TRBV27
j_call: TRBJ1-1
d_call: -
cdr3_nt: TGTGCCAGCAGTTTATCGTTTCACAGGGAAGCTTTCTTT
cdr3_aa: CASSLSFHREAFF

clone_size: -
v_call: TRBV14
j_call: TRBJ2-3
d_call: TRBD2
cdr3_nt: TGTGCCAGCAGCCTAGCGGGGGGGACAGATACGCAGTATTTT
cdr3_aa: CASSLAGGTDTQYF

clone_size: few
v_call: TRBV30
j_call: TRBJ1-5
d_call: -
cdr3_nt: TGTGCCTGGAGTGTGACGGACAGCAATCAGCCCCAGCATTTT
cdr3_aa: CAWSVTDSNQPQHF

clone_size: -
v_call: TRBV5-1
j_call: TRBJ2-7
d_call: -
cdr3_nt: TGCGCCAGCAGCTTGGTCGTGGGAGAGCCGGGAGAGCAGTACTTC
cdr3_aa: CASSLVVGEPGEQYF

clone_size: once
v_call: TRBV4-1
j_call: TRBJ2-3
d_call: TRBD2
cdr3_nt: TGCGCCAGCAGCCAAGATCCGGGGGAGGGGGATACGCAGTATTTT
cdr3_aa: CASSQDPGEGDTQYF

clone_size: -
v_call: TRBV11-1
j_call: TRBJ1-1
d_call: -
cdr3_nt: TGTGCCAGCAGCCCCGGACAGTTTGCCATGAACACTGAAGCTTTCTTT
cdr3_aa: CASSPGQFAMNTEAFF

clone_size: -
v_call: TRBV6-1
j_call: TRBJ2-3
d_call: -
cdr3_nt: TGTGCCAGCAGTGGGGAGCTTAGGACCACAGATACGCAGTATTTT
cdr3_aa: CASSGELRTTDTQYF

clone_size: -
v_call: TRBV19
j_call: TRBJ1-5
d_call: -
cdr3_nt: TGTGCCAGTGAGAGAAGGGGAAACTACGACGATCAGCCCCAGCATTTT
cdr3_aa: CASERRGNYDDQPQHF

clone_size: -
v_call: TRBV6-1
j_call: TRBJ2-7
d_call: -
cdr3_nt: TGTGCCAGCAGTGAGACGACAGAGGGTAGCTACGAGCAGTACTTC
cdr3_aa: CASSETTEGSYEQYF

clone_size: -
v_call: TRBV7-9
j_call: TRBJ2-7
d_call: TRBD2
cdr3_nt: TGTGCCAGCAGTCCAACTAGCGGGAGATTCCGCTACGAGCAGTACTTC
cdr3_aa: CASSPTSGRFRYEQYF

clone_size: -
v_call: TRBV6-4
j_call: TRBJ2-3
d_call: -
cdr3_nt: TGTGCCAGCAGTCCGGACCCGCAGGTGGGCACAGATACGCAGTATTTT
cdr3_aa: CASSPDPQVGTDTQYF

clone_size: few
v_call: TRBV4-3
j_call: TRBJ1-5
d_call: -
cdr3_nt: TGCGCCAGCAGCCAAGAGAGGGTTAGCAATCAGCCCCAGCATTTT
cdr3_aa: CASSQERVSNQPQHF

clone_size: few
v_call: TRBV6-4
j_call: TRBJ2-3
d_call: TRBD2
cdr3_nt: TGTGCCAGCAGTGACTCTGCGGGGGGGTCCACAGATACGCAGTATTTT
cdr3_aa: CASSDSAGGSTDTQYF

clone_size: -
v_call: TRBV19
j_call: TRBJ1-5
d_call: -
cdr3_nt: TGTGCCAGTACCCCAGGTCCCCCCAATCAGCCCCAGCATTTT
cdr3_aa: CASTPGPPNQPQHF

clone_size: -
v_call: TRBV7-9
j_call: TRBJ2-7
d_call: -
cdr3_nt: TGTGCCAGCTCAAGACAGAAATTTGCCTACGAGCAGTACTTC
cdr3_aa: CASSRQKFAYEQYF

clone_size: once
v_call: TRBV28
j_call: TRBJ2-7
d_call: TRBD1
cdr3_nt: TGTGCCAGCAACCCCGCCCGGACAGGGGGCCTCGACGAGCAGTACTTC
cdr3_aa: CASNPARTGGLDEQYF

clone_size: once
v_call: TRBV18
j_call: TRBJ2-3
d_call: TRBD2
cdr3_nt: TGTGCCAGCTCGGGGACTAGCGGGGATACGCAGTATTTT
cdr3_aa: CASSGTSGDTQYF

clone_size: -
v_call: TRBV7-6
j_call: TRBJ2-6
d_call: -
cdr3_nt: TGTGCCAGCAGCTTAGATGTGGGGAGGGGGGCCAACGTCCTGACTTTC
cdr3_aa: CASSLDVGRGANVLTF

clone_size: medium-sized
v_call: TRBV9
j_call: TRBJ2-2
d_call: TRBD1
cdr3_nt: TGTGCCAGCAGCGCTCGACCGGGACAGGGGGCGTCCGGGGAGCTGTTTTTT
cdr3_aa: CASSARPGQGASGELFF

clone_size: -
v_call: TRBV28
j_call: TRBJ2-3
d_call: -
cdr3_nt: TGTGCCAGCAGTTTATGGACCGGCGGGACAGATACGCAGTATTTT
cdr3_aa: CASSLWTGGTDTQYF

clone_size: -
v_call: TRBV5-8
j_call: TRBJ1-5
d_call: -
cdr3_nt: TGTGCCAGCAGCTTGTGGGATTTCAATCAGCCCCAGCATTTT
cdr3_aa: CASSLWDFNQPQHF

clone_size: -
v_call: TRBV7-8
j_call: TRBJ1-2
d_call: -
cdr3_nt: TGTGCCAGCAGCTTATTGGGGGGGTCGGACTATGGCTACACCTTC
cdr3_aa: CASSLLGGSDYGYTF

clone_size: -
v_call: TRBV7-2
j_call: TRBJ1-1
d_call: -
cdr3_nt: TGTGCCAGCAGCTTAGTTATGGCGGACACTGAAGCTTTCTTT
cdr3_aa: CASSLVMADTEAFF

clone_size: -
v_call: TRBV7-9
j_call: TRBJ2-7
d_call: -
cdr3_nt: TGTGCCAGCAGCGGAGCCGGGAGCTACGAGCAGTACTTC
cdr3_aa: CASSGAGSYEQYF

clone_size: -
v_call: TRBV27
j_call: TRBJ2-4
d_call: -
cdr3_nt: TGTGCCAGCAGTTTATCGGTAGGGAGTTCGAAAAACATTCAGTACTTC
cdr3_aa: CASSLSVGSSKNIQYF